Here is one TCR beta chain with its context. The sample carries other DNA sequences with the same CDR3. Only in-frame clones appear in the TCRdb table, and some are missing; sequencing was by immunoSEQ multiplex PCR. The sample carries 130,000 to 150,000 clones, roughly 93% recorded once. CDR1 SGHRS and CDR2 YFSETQ come from the germline V gene. The CDR3 loop spans 12 amino acids. Trimming removed 2 bases at V and 4 bases at J, with 7 bases between. This sample is part of a study of control samples from healthy donors and cancer patients. Sequenced sample: blood. This clonotype originated in a man younger than 30 in good health. V gene TRBV5-1 combines with J gene TRBJ2-7; no clear D gene. Here the CDR3 reads CASSFRGYEQYF. The CDR3 nucleotides read TGCGCCAGCAGCTTTAGAGGTTACGAGCAGTACTTC.